This T cell receptor (beta chain) was captured in a study of T cells after yellow fever vaccination. Findings and caveats of the study: Boosting was followed by the reappearance of most primary-vaccination clones (around 96% CD4, under 90% CD8).

This clonotype was counted only a few times. Its antigen is as yet unknown. TCRdb reprocessed the 5' RACE reads with MiXCR, giving one entry per CDR3 protein. The table shows a few hundred thousand distinct CDR3 sequences, with roughly 6.8% occurring only once. This CDR3 is 18 amino acids long. From germline, CDR1 is WSHSY and CDR2 SAAADI. J lost 1 base, V lost 5 bases, and 8 bases had no gene match. The V and J genes are TRBV10-2 and TRBJ2-1, with 13 bases that match TRBD2. This specimen consisted of PBMCs, obtained approximately 47 days after the first yellow fever vaccination. The sequence was obtained from a young man who received the YFV17D yellow fever vaccine. CDR3 nucleotides: TGCGCCAGCAGTAAGACTAGCGGGGGGCTTGGGTCCTACAATGAGCAGTTCTTC. Its translation is CASSKTSGGLGSYNEQFF.